The rows below give T cell receptor beta chains drawn from one sample of a study of T cells in Graves' hyperthyroidism and ophthalmopathy. TCRdb reanalysed the multiplex PCR reads using MiXCR and keeps one entry per CDR3 protein. This table holds 500,000 to 600,000 distinct CDR3 sequences, less than 20% found once. The sequencing sample was made of blood. These receptor sequences come from a man in his forties with Graves' ophthalmopathy. Both conserved end residues are part of each CDR3. D genes are given only for firm matches. Only some rows state a clone size, as once, few, many or a class for expanded clones.

J: TRBJ1-3
V: TRBV5-1
size: few
D: NA
DNA: TGCGCCAGCAGCCTCACAACCGGACGGACACCCTCGTTCCCCGGAAACACCATATATTTT
CDR3: CASSLTTGRTPSFPGNTIYF

J: TRBJ1-1
V: TRBV6-1
size: few
D: NA
DNA: TGTGCCAGCAGTACTAACCCCTTAGGTCTCATCGGTGAAGCTTTCTTT
CDR3: CASSTNPLGLIGEAFF

J: TRBJ1-5
V: TRBV20-1
size: NA
D: NA
DNA: TGCAGTGCTAGTCACAGGAATCAGCCCCAGCATTTT
CDR3: CSASHRNQPQHF

J: TRBJ1-3
V: TRBV7-3
size: few
D: NA
DNA: TGTGCCAGCAGCCCCCGACAACTACCTAGCTCTGGAAACACCATATATTTT
CDR3: CASSPRQLPSSGNTIYF

J: TRBJ1-1
V: TRBV20-1
size: NA
D: NA
DNA: TGCAGTGCGTTGGCCCGACCCGTCTTTATCGGGAACACTGAAGCTTTCTTT
CDR3: CSALARPVFIGNTEAFF

J: TRBJ1-5
V: TRBV7-8
size: many
D: TRBD1
DNA: TGTGCCAGCAGCTTTGACAGGGCACAGCCCCAGCATTTT
CDR3: CASSFDRAQPQHF

J: TRBJ2-1
V: TRBV5-1
size: many
D: TRBD2
DNA: TGCGCCAGCAGCTTAAGAGCGGGGGGGCCCGACAATGAGCAGTTCTTC
CDR3: CASSLRAGGPDNEQFF

J: TRBJ2-7
V: TRBV15
size: NA
D: NA
DNA: TGTGCCACCAGCACCGGGGACGCATACGAGCAGTACTTC
CDR3: CATSTGDAYEQYF

J: TRBJ2-2
V: TRBV2
size: NA
D: TRBD2
DNA: TGTGCCAGCAGTCGACTAGCGGGAGGACGGACCGGGGAGCTGTTTTTT
CDR3: CASSRLAGGRTGELFF

J: TRBJ2-1
V: TRBV3-1
size: NA
D: TRBD2
DNA: TGTGCCAGCAGCGTATCCAGGACTAGCGGGGCCTACAATGAGCAGTTCTTC
CDR3: CASSVSRTSGAYNEQFF

J: TRBJ2-1
V: TRBV7-2
size: NA
D: NA
DNA: TGTGCCAGTTCCGCTCGGGGGCCCTACAATGAGCAGTTCTTC
CDR3: CASSARGPYNEQFF

J: TRBJ2-3
V: TRBV12-3/TRBV12-4
size: few
D: NA
DNA: TGTGCCAGCAGTCCTGGGACTTTCCTCAGCACAGATACGCAGTATTTT
CDR3: CASSPGTFLSTDTQYF

J: TRBJ2-1
V: TRBV10-2
size: NA
D: TRBD1
DNA: TGCGCCAGCAGTGAGTCCTTAGGACAGGTCTCCTACAATGAGCAGTTCTTC
CDR3: CASSESLGQVSYNEQFF

J: TRBJ2-7
V: TRBV6-1
size: few
D: NA
DNA: TGTGCCAGCAGTTGGACCGGGACTTCCACCATAGAGCAGTACTTC
CDR3: CASSWTGTSTIEQYF

J: TRBJ2-1
V: TRBV9
size: few
D: TRBD2
DNA: TGTGCCAGCAGCGTATATAGGACTAGCAACAATGAGCAGTTCTTC
CDR3: CASSVYRTSNNEQFF

J: TRBJ2-5
V: TRBV11-2
size: NA
D: NA
DNA: TGCGCCAGCAGCCAAGATTGGGGGGGCCGGGGCGTGACCCAGTACTTC
CDR3: CASSQDWGGRGVTQYF

J: TRBJ2-2
V: TRBV7-2
size: NA
D: TRBD2
DNA: TGTGTCAGCAGCTTCCCCGGGACTAGTTTACGAACCGGGGAGCTGTTTTTT
CDR3: CVSSFPGTSLRTGELFF

J: TRBJ2-1
V: TRBV12-3/TRBV12-4
size: many
D: NA
DNA: TGTGCCAGCAGTTCCGGGACTTACAATGAGCAGTTCTTC
CDR3: CASSSGTYNEQFF

J: TRBJ1-1
V: TRBV20-1
size: many
D: TRBD1
DNA: TGCAGTGCTAGAGATCAACAGGGGGGGGAAGCTTTCTTT
CDR3: CSARDQQGGEAFF

J: TRBJ2-5
V: TRBV2
size: many
D: TRBD1
DNA: TGTGCCAGCAGTACCGGGACAGGGAGGGAGACCCAGTACTTC
CDR3: CASSTGTGRETQYF

J: TRBJ1-2
V: TRBV18
size: many
D: TRBD1
DNA: TGTGCCAGCTCCCCGGCTAGGACAGGGACAGATGGCTACACCTTC
CDR3: CASSPARTGTDGYTF

J: TRBJ2-3
V: TRBV6-1
size: few
D: TRBD2
DNA: TGTGCCAGCAGTAAACTAGCGGGGGGGCAAACAGATACGCAGTATTTT
CDR3: CASSKLAGGQTDTQYF

J: TRBJ2-7
V: TRBV20-1
size: NA
D: TRBD2
DNA: TGCAGTGCTAAAAGCGGGGAGACCTACGAGCAGTACTTC
CDR3: CSAKSGETYEQYF

J: TRBJ2-7
V: TRBV6-1
size: few
D: TRBD1
DNA: TGTGCCAGCAGAGAACAGGGGGTTGACTACGAGCAGTACTTC
CDR3: CASREQGVDYEQYF

J: TRBJ1-2
V: TRBV5-5
size: NA
D: TRBD1
DNA: TGTGCCAGCAGGGGACCCGGGACAGTCGGCTACACCTTC
CDR3: CASRGPGTVGYTF

J: TRBJ1-4
V: TRBV18
size: NA
D: NA
DNA: TGTGCCAGCTCACCAGAGACAGTATCCGGCGAAAAACTGTTTTTT
CDR3: CASSPETVSGEKLFF

J: TRBJ2-1
V: TRBV6-5
size: NA
D: NA
DNA: TGTGCCAGCAGTTACTCGACTATACTGAACAATGAGCAGTTCTTC
CDR3: CASSYSTILNNEQFF

J: TRBJ2-5
V: TRBV12-3/TRBV12-4
size: many
D: TRBD2
DNA: TGTGCCAGCAGTTTAAGGCGGGAGGCAGAGACCCAGTACTTC
CDR3: CASSLRREAETQYF

J: TRBJ1-2
V: TRBV30
size: NA
D: NA
DNA: TGTGCCTGGAGTGAGGGGACGTCTAACTATGGCTACACCTTC
CDR3: CAWSEGTSNYGYTF

J: TRBJ1-1
V: TRBV9
size: many
D: NA
DNA: TGTGCCAGCAGCGTAGGCCCGGGTTCCATGAACACTGAAGCTTTCTTT
CDR3: CASSVGPGSMNTEAFF

J: TRBJ2-7
V: TRBV5-8
size: NA
D: NA
DNA: TGTGCCAGCAGCCTCCGGACGGTGGCTTCCGAGCAGTACTTC
CDR3: CASSLRTVASEQYF

J: TRBJ1-2
V: TRBV20-1
size: once
D: NA
DNA: TGCAGTGCTACGTTATTAGATGGCTACACCTTC
CDR3: CSATLLDGYTF

J: TRBJ2-7
V: TRBV28
size: many
D: NA
DNA: TGTGCCAGCAGTTTCGGGTATAGCTCCTACGAGCAGTACTTC
CDR3: CASSFGYSSYEQYF

J: TRBJ1-2
V: TRBV25-1
size: NA
D: TRBD1
DNA: TGTGCCAGCAGAGGGACAGGGGTGGGGAGGGGCAATGGCTACACCTTC
CDR3: CASRGTGVGRGNGYTF

J: TRBJ2-1
V: TRBV7-3
size: few
D: NA
DNA: TGTGCCAGCAGCTTACCGGGGAACAATGAGCAGTTCTTC
CDR3: CASSLPGNNEQFF

J: TRBJ2-5
V: TRBV12-3/TRBV12-4
size: many
D: TRBD2
DNA: TGTGCCAGCAGACTAGCGGGGGGGCGAGAGACCCAGTACTTC
CDR3: CASRLAGGRETQYF

J: TRBJ2-5
V: TRBV29-1
size: many
D: NA
DNA: TGCAGCGTCGCCCCCCGGCTAGCTGGGGAGACCCAGTACTTC
CDR3: CSVAPRLAGETQYF

J: TRBJ2-5
V: TRBV29-1
size: few
D: TRBD2
DNA: TGCAGCGTTGTCAGGGATAGACTAGCGGGTGAAGAGACCCAGTACTTC
CDR3: CSVVRDRLAGEETQYF

J: TRBJ2-3
V: TRBV11-2
size: many
D: TRBD2
DNA: TGTGCCAGCAGCTTAGTGACTAGCGGAACAGATACGCAGTATTTT
CDR3: CASSLVTSGTDTQYF

J: TRBJ1-1
V: TRBV30
size: many
D: NA
DNA: TGTGCCTGGAGTGGGACCTTGGGTATGAACACTGAAGCTTTCTTT
CDR3: CAWSGTLGMNTEAFF

J: TRBJ2-7
V: TRBV7-9
size: NA
D: NA
DNA: TGTGCCAGCAGCTTCGACAGGAAAACCGACGAGCAGTACTTC
CDR3: CASSFDRKTDEQYF

J: TRBJ2-1
V: TRBV18
size: many
D: TRBD2
DNA: TGTGCCAGCTCACTAACCGGGACTAGCGGACTTGATGAGCAGTTCTTC
CDR3: CASSLTGTSGLDEQFF

J: TRBJ2-7
V: TRBV7-2
size: many
D: TRBD1
DNA: TGTGCCAGCAGCTCAGGGACAGGGGGCGCGGAGCAGTACTTC
CDR3: CASSSGTGGAEQYF

J: TRBJ2-7
V: TRBV5-4
size: NA
D: NA
DNA: TGTGCCAGCAGCTGGGGGGACTGGAACGAGCAGTACTTC
CDR3: CASSWGDWNEQYF

J: TRBJ1-1
V: TRBV19
size: few
D: NA
DNA: TGTGCCAGTAGTCTTAGCGGGGGCTCTTTGACTGAAGCTTTCTTT
CDR3: CASSLSGGSLTEAFF

J: TRBJ1-3
V: TRBV7-2
size: NA
D: NA
DNA: TGTGCCAGCAGCTTATCTAGCCCAGGGTTGCCTAAGGACACCATATATTTT
CDR3: CASSLSSPGLPKDTIYF

J: TRBJ2-7
V: TRBV5-1
size: few
D: NA
DNA: TGCGCCAGCAGCTTGTCTACTCTTTCCAGGGGAGGCGACGAGCAGTACTTC
CDR3: CASSLSTLSRGGDEQYF